This TCR beta chain was sequenced in a study of blood T cell repertoires in COVID-19. Study at large: The United States, Italy and Spain were the sources of the acute and convalescent COVID-19 samples. Sources were T cells, B-cell-depleted T cells, or PBMCs; the material itself was cDNA or gDNA.

Original processing methods: Nucleated cell counts were estimated from reference gene primer amplification. Here immunoSEQ multiplex PCR was the method, and the copy in TCRdb shows in-frame clones only, minus some. V and J calls plus clone size are reproduced from that table; the DNA served to infer D and trimming. The data show about 100,000 clones, 85% seen once. The TCR comes from a woman in her seventies with active or convalescent COVID-19. Sequenced input: peripheral blood.

This CDR3 is CASSRTGGEPDTQYF. The CDR3 bases are TGCGCCAGCAGCCGTACGGGGGGGGAACCAGATACGCAGTATTTT. This sequence joins TRBV4-1 and TRBJ2-3; 8 bases match TRBD2. The germline V gene has CDR1 MGHRA and CDR2 YSYEKL. This CDR3 region has 15 residues. J lost 4 bases, V lost 4 bases, and 7 bases had no gene match.